A single sample gave rise to the 23 T cell receptor beta chains below, sequenced in a study of shared T cell receptors in the human thymus. TCRdb keeps only in-frame clones here, not all; method: immunoSEQ multiplex PCR. The sample lists 500,000 to 850,000 clones; more than 75% were seen once. This sample also belongs to another study, concerning human thymus T cells.

The specimen sequenced was thymocytes. The receptors were gathered from a boy younger than two with a congenital heart defect.

This clone occurred once. This chain connects TRBV6-5 to TRBJ2-3; possibly TRBD1 for D (7 bases). Trimming took 8 bases from V and 0 from J, leaving 15 bases between them. Per germline, CDR1 MNHEY and CDR2 SVGAGI. The CDR3 runs to 15 residues. Written as DNA, the CDR3 is TGTGCCAGCGGCGCGGGGACAGTCAGCACAGATACGCAGTATTTT. It encodes CASGAGTVSTDTQYF.

The V and J genes are TRBV7-7 and TRBJ2-5; a weak D match, TRBD1 (6 bases). V lost 7 bases and J 2 bases, leaving 17 bases between the germline ends. CDR3 length: 15 amino acids. Germline V gene data show CDR1 as SSHAT and CDR2 as FNYEAQ (reference sequence). This CDR3 is CASIPSTGHQETQYF. The CDR3 region has the DNA TGTGCCAGCATTCCCTCGACAGGCCATCAAGAGACCCAGTACTTC. Looking up the rest from reference TRBV7-7 and TRBJ2-5 gives the full variable domain: GAGVSQSPRYKVTKRGQDVTLRCDPISSHATLYWYQQALGQGPEFLTYFNYEAQPDKSGLPSDRFSAERPEGSISTLTIQRTEQRDSAMYRCASIPSTGHQETQYFGPGTRLLVL.

Comments on this clone: This CDR3 fails to terminate in the conserved phenylalanine or tryptophan, so it likely reflects a read error. Because the CDR3's place on the DNA is in doubt, the DNA is left out and the CDR3 is given as listed by TCRdb. The gene calls are TRBV9 and TRBJ1-2; TRBD1 was called by the table and not checked on the DNA. Termini included, the CDR3 measures 12 amino acids. In germline, CDR1 is SGDLS, CDR2 YYNGEE. The CDR3 sequence is CASSPFSGHLTL.

The CDR3 spells CASTAGPLGDTQYF. DNA for the CDR3: TGTGCCAGCACGGCAGGGCCCTTGGGGGATACGCAGTATTTT. The chain carries TRBV6-1 and TRBJ2-3, with D perhaps TRBD1 (5 bases). CDR1 is MNHNS and CDR2 is SASEGT in the germline V gene. The CDR3 length is 14 residues. V shed 7 bases and J shed 6 bases, with 17 bases lying between them.

The chain is built from TRBV6-1 and TRBJ1-1, with D possibly being TRBD1 (6 bases). Germline CDR1 reads MNHNS; CDR2 reads SASEGT. V lost 2 bases to trimming and J lost 5 bases, with 21 bases between them. The CDR3 has 17 residues. The CDR3 loop is CASSETRDRLGRTEAFF. The CDR3 DNA reads as TGTGCCAGCAGTGAAACCCGTGACAGGCTGGGTCGTACTGAAGCTTTCTTT.

This clone was observed once. V gene TRBV5-4 combines with J gene TRBJ2-7; possibly TRBD1 for D (5 bases). Trimming took 0 bases from V and 3 from J, leaving 13 bases between them. The CDR3 covers 15 residues. The germline gives CDR1 SGHNT, CDR2 YYREEE (reference sequence). CDR3 loop: CASSLGPKDNYEQYF. Here the CDR3 DNA reads TGTGCCAGCAGCTTGGGCCCCAAGGACAACTACGAGCAGTACTTC.

The chain is built from TRBV5-1 and TRBJ2-3, with D possibly being TRBD2 (5 bases). V was shortened by 3 bases and J by 3 bases, with 14 bases between the two germline ends. Germline assignment: CDR1 SGHRS and CDR2 YFSETQ. The CDR3 totals 15 residues. DNA of the CDR3: TGCGCCAGCAGCTCGCAAATGAGGGAGACAGATACGCAGTATTTT. This gives the protein CASSSQMRETDTQYF.

The chain employs TRBV6-1 and TRBJ1-5, with 9 bases matching TRBD1. This CDR3 is built from 18 residues. Germline V CDR1 and CDR2: MNHNS, SASEGT. V dropped 2 bases and J dropped 5; count of bases not matched to a gene: 13. The CDR3 sequence: CASSERDRATGWDQPQHF. The CDR3 coding sequence is TGTGCCAGCAGTGAAAGGGACAGGGCGACCGGGTGGGATCAGCCCCAGCATTTT.

On this clone: Within the sample, other DNA sequences also encode this same CDR3. This chain links TRBV5-6 with TRBJ1-2; 9 bases fit TRBD1. The germline gives CDR1 SGHDT, CDR2 YYEEEE. This CDR3 is 14 amino acids long. V was pared by 1 base and J by 4 bases, with 2 bases of the junction left unmatched. This CDR3 is CASSLTGGIYGYTF. CDR3 bases: TGTGCCAGCAGCTTGACAGGGGGCATCTATGGCTACACCTTC.

This clone appeared once. The V call is TRBV5-1, the J call TRBJ1-2, with 7 bases fitting TRBD1. This CDR3 region has 15 residues. Germline CDR1 is SGHRS and CDR2 is YFSETQ. The J segment lost 0 bases and the V segment lost 2 bases, leaving 4 bases of the junction unmatched. The CDR3 loop is CASSFDRDPNYGYTF. The CDR3 nucleotides read TGCGCCAGCAGCTTTGACAGGGACCCTAACTATGGCTACACCTTC.

The J gene is TRBJ2-2, the V gene TRBV9, with D possibly being TRBD2 (5 bases). V was clipped by 5 bases and J by 8 bases, with 16 bases between them. This CDR3 spans 14 amino acids. Germline V gene data show CDR1 as SGDLS and CDR2 as YYNGEE. CDR3 protein: CASRPGTTSGELFF. The CDR3 nucleotides read TGTGCCAGCAGACCGGGAACGACATCGGGGGAGCTGTTTTTT.

The rearrangement joins TRBV29-1 to TRBJ1-1; TRBD1 is a possible D gene (6 bases). Trimming shortened V by 2 bases and J by 4 bases, and 11 bases separated the two germline ends. The germline gives CDR1 SQVTM, CDR2 ANQGSEA. This CDR3 contains 13 residues. This chain's CDR3 is CSVERGIGTEAFF. CDR3 in DNA: TGCAGCGTTGAAAGGGGGATAGGCACTGAAGCTTTCTTT.

This clone was seen only a few times. This chain links TRBV27 with TRBJ1-2; TRBD1 matches at 7 bases. The length of the CDR3 is 17 residues. Germline CDR1 MNHEY, CDR2 SMNVEV (reference sequence). The trim removed 5 bases at V and 0 bases at J, leaving 12 bases unmatched. In nucleotides, the CDR3 is TGTGCCAGCAGTCCGAACACCGGGACAGCAGCTAACTATGGCTACACCTTC. Amino acids: CASSPNTGTAANYGYTF.

The chain joins TRBV10-3 to TRBJ1-2; no clear D gene. CDR1 is ENHRY, CDR2 SYGVKD, per germline. This CDR3 has 14 amino acids. V was pared by 3 bases and J by 3 bases, with 11 bases between. As DNA, the CDR3 is TGTGCCATCAGTGATTATCCCCAGGACTATGGCTACACCTTC. This translates into CAISDYPQDYGYTF.

This chain connects TRBV28 to TRBJ1-6, with 10 bases identical to TRBD1. Germline trimming cut 1 base from V and 9 bases from J; bases unmatched to any gene: 9. Germline assignment: CDR1 MDHEN and CDR2 SYDVKM. This CDR3 spans 17 amino acids. The CDR3: CASSLSGTGERSSPLHF. DNA for the CDR3: TGTGCCAGCAGTTTATCTGGGACAGGGGAACGGAGTTCACCCCTCCACTTT.

This clone was seen once. This sequence joins TRBV12-5 and TRBJ2-5; 9 bases align to TRBD1. Germline CDR1 is LGHNT and CDR2 is FRNRAP. V was clipped by 5 bases and J by 2 bases; unmatched bases: 18. The CDR3 has 19 residues. In nucleotides, the CDR3 is TGTGCTAGTGGTCCCGGGACAGGGAATTCAGGGCAAACGCAAGAGACCCAGTACTTC. It specifies CASGPGTGNSGQTQETQYF.

The chain joins TRBV19 to TRBJ2-6; D is perhaps TRBD1 (6 bases). This CDR3 is built from 18 residues. Germline V gene lookup returns CDR1 LNHDA and CDR2 SQIVND (reference sequence). V shed 6 bases and J shed 0 bases, with 18 bases lying between them. The CDR3 sequence is CASRSGQGPLSGANVLTF. The CDR3 DNA is TGTGCCAGTAGGAGTGGCCAGGGGCCTCTCTCTGGGGCCAACGTCCTGACTTTC.

Here the CDR3 DNA reads TGTGCCAGCAGCTTATCGAAACGGAGCAATCAGCCCCAGCATTTT. Amino acid sequence: CASSLSKRSNQPQHF. The V and J genes are TRBV7-2 and TRBJ1-5; D remains ambiguous. Looked up from germline, CDR1 is SGHTA and CDR2 is FQGNSA. Trimming stripped 2 bases from V and 1 base from J, with 9 bases between. CDR3 length: 15 amino acids.

For this clone: This specimen includes other DNA sequences encoding the same CDR3. V and J are TRBV4-3 and TRBJ1-6; D unresolved. V was cut by 4 bases and J by 11 bases, with 18 bases left in between. This CDR3 is 15 amino acids long. Germline CDR1 LGHNA, CDR2 YSLEER. The DNA for the CDR3 is TGCGCCAGCAGCCTGATGCGTAGGGAGGGTACACCCCTCCACTTT. This sequence encodes CASSLMRREGTPLHF.

The V call is TRBV27, the J call TRBJ2-7; 11 nucleotides line up with TRBD2. The length of the CDR3 is 14 residues. Losses at the gene ends were 5 bases for V and 4 bases for J; bases not matched to a gene: 4. The germline CDR1 and CDR2 sequences are MNHEY and SMNVEV (reference sequence). CDR3 bases: TGTGCCAGCAGTAGGACTAGCGGGCGTTACGAGCAGTACTTC. It codes for CASSRTSGRYEQYF.

The V call is TRBV5-1, the J call TRBJ2-1, with 9 bases matching TRBD1. Germline CDR1 and CDR2: SGHRS and YFSETQ. With 5 bases clipped from V and 10 bases from J, the junction kept 4 bases outside the gene matches. The CDR3 covers 12 residues. The CDR3 sequence is CASSPDRGEQFF. Written as DNA, the CDR3 is TGCGCCAGCAGTCCTGACAGGGGGGAGCAGTTCTTC.

The chain employs TRBV9 and TRBJ2-3; 14 bases align to TRBD2. Germline trimming cut 0 bases from V and 0 bases from J; bases unmatched to any gene: 12. Germline values: CDR1 SGDLS, CDR2 YYNGEE. The CDR3 contains 21 residues. The DNA for the CDR3 is TGTGCCAGCAGCGTAGAGGGACGGACTAGCGGGGGGCCGGGTAGCACAGATACGCAGTATTTT. Its translation: CASSVEGRTSGGPGSTDTQYF. Using reference TRBV9 and TRBJ2-3 for the parts outside the CDR3, the full variable domain is DSGVTQTPKHLITATGQRVTLRCSPRSGDLSVYWYQQSLDQGLQFLIQYYNGEERAKGNILERFSAQQFPDLHSELNLSSLELGDSALYFCASSVEGRTSGGPGSTDTQYFGPGTRLTVL.

The chain couples TRBV6-5 to TRBJ1-1, with TRBD1 identical over 9 bases. Trimming removed 2 bases from V and 6 bases from J; junction bases left unmatched: 10. Per germline, CDR1 MNHEY and CDR2 SVGAGI. The CDR3 sequence is 16 residues long. Here the CDR3 reads CASSYANRDRAPEAFF. The CDR3 DNA follows: TGTGCCAGCAGTTACGCAAACCGGGACAGGGCCCCTGAAGCTTTCTTT.